This record looks at one T cell receptor (beta chain) sequence and its context. The data are from a study of PD-L1 blockade in urothelial cancer. In the study overall: Patients, treated from about 2014 onward, received atezolizumab 1,200 mg intravenously every 3 weeks.

Germline V gene sequence: CDR1 SGHAT, CDR2 FQNNGV. The germline V and J ends were trimmed by 1 base and 6 bases, with 7 bases remaining between them. This CDR3 is built from 12 residues. This sample's time point: peripheral blood 6 weeks after treatment start. The table came from immunoSEQ multiplex PCR; TCRdb's copy has only in-frame clones and leaves some out. The sample shows 35,000 to 50,000 clones, 83% of them seen only once. This clonotype was obtained from a man in his sixties with urothelial cancer. The material was PBMCs, obtained around atezolizumab (anti-PD-L1) treatment. The chain joins TRBV11-2 to TRBJ2-7, with D perhaps matching TRBD1 (5 bases). CDR3 nucleotides: TGTGCCAGCAGCTTAGGGCAGGGCGAGCAGTACTTC. Translated, it gives CASSLGQGEQYF. Full variable domain (rest looked up from reference TRBV11-2 and TRBJ2-7): EAGVAQSPRYKIIEKRQSVAFWCNPISGHATLYWYQQILGQGPKLLIQFQNNGVVDDSQLPKDRFSAERLKGVDSTLKIQPAKLEDSAVYLCASSLGQGEQYFGPGTRLTVT.